Below, 14 T cell receptor beta chains from the same sample are listed, as sequenced in a study of cytomegalovirus exposure and HLA in healthy donors. Researchers ran the PCR with 60 Vbeta and 13 Jbeta primers. Profiling relied on immunoSEQ multiplex PCR, and the TCRdb table lists in-frame clones only, not all of them. The repertoire has approximately 120,000 clones, approximately 70% of them found once; the top ten carry under 5.5%. Input material: PBMCs. These receptors were collected from a man aged 55 to 70 in good health and CMV-seropositive.

The rearrangement links TRBV9 to TRBJ1-1; D gene ambiguous. The CDR3 is 15 amino acids. V was cut by 0 bases and J by 6 bases, with 15 bases left in between. Germline loops: CDR1 SGDLS, CDR2 YYNGEE. The CDR3, as DNA: TGTGCCAGCAGCGTAGCTACGTGGCACGAGGCTGAAGCTTTCTTT. Translated: CASSVATWHEAEAFF.

This clone was counted only a few times. The V and J genes are TRBV19 and TRBJ2-2; D is unresolved. This CDR3 has 14 amino acids. With 6 bases removed from V and 5 bases from J, the gap between germline ends came to 13 bases. CDR1 and CDR2 from the germline V gene are LNHDA and SQIVND (reference sequence). The chain's CDR3 is CASRSDIETGELFF. CDR3 DNA: TGTGCCAGTAGAAGTGACATAGAGACCGGGGAGCTGTTTTTT. Drawing the rest from reference TRBV19 and TRBJ2-2, the complete variable domain is DGGITQSPKYLFRKEGQNVTLSCEQNLNHDAMYWYRQDPGQGLRLIYYSQIVNDFQKGDIAEGYSVSREKKESFPLTVTSAQKNPTAFYLCASRSDIETGELFFGEGSRLTVL.

V gene TRBV6-5 combines with J gene TRBJ2-5, with D possibly matching TRBD1 (5 bases). CDR1 and CDR2 from the germline V gene are MNHEY and SVGAGI. The CDR3 extends over 13 amino acids. Trimming left V 5 bases short and J 2 bases short, with 9 bases between. CDR3 in DNA: TGTGCCAGCAGTCGGACAAGGCAAGAGACCCAGTACTTC. The encoded protein is CASSRTRQETQYF.

The chain has TRBV7-8 and TRBJ1-4; D perhaps matches TRBD1 (5 bases). Germline V gene lookup returns CDR1 SGHVS and CDR2 FQNEAQ. This CDR3 spans 13 amino acids. V was cut by 4 bases and J by 7 bases, with 10 bases left in between. The CDR3 DNA sequence: TGTGCCAGCAGCTCAGGGAGGGGTGAAAAACTGTTTTTT. Translation gives CASSSGRGEKLFF.

This clone was seen just once. This chain uses TRBV19 with TRBJ2-2; D uncertain. Per germline, CDR1 LNHDA and CDR2 SQIVND (reference sequence). The CDR3 loop spans 15 amino acids. V lost 2 bases and J 4 bases, leaving 11 bases between the germline ends. CDR3 region: CASSIQVLSTGELFF. The CDR3 coding sequence is TGTGCCAGTAGTATACAAGTTCTGAGCACCGGGGAGCTGTTTTTT. The variable domain in full, completed from reference TRBV19 and TRBJ2-2, reads DGGITQSPKYLFRKEGQNVTLSCEQNLNHDAMYWYRQDPGQGLRLIYYSQIVNDFQKGDIAEGYSVSREKKESFPLTVTSAQKNPTAFYLCASSIQVLSTGELFFGEGSRLTVL.

This clone has just one count. The rearrangement links TRBV2 to TRBJ1-1, with D maybe TRBD1 (5 bases). This CDR3 is 14 amino acids long. The V gene lost 6 bases and the J gene lost 0 bases, with 11 bases spanning the gap. Germline CDR1 reads SNHLY; CDR2 reads FYNNEI. As DNA, the CDR3 is TGTGCCAGCAGCGCACAGGTTCTGAACACTGAAGCTTTCTTT. Its protein is CASSAQVLNTEAFF. Full variable domain (missing parts from reference TRBV2 and TRBJ1-1): EPEVTQTPSHQVTQMGQEVILRCVPISNHLYFYWYRQILGQKVEFLVSFYNNEISEKSEIFDDQFSVERPDGSNFTLKIRSTKLEDSAMYFCASSAQVLNTEAFFGQGTRLTVV.

The genes are TRBV7-6 and TRBJ1-5; TRBD1 aligns across 7 bases. Germline V gene data show CDR1 as SGHVS and CDR2 as FNYEAQ. The CDR3 consists of 13 residues. V lost 5 bases to trimming and J lost 5 bases; unmatched junction nucleotides: 3. The CDR3: CASSPQGDQPQHF. The CDR3, as DNA: TGTGCCAGCAGCCCGCAGGGGGATCAGCCCCAGCATTTT.

This clone has only one observation. The CDR3 loop is CAWRNPGQGFEKLFF. In DNA form, the CDR3 reads TGTGCCTGGAGGAACCCGGGACAGGGGTTTGAAAAACTGTTTTTT. This chain connects TRBV30 to TRBJ1-4, with 10 bases aligning to TRBD1. Germline V gene data show CDR1 as GTSNPN and CDR2 as SVGIG (reference sequence). This CDR3 spans 15 amino acids. V gave up 3 bases and J gave up 7 bases; unmatched junction bases: 8. The full variable domain, in which reference TRBV30 and TRBJ1-4 provide the parts outside the CDR3, is SQTIHQWPATLVQPVGSPLSLECTVEGTSNPNLYWYRQAAGRGLQLLFYSVGIGQISSEVPQNLSASRPQDRQFILSSKKLLLSDSGFYLCAWRNPGQGFEKLFFGSGTQLSVL.

This rearrangement joins TRBV5-6 to TRBJ2-4; tentatively, D is TRBD1 (6 bases). Trimming took 4 bases from V and 5 from J, leaving 13 bases between them. Per the germline V gene, CDR1 is SGHDT and CDR2 is YYEEEE. CDR3 length equals 14 residues. The DNA for the CDR3 is TGTGCCAGCAGCGTGGATTACAGGGAAAACATTCAGTACTTC. It codes for CASSVDYRENIQYF.

V gene TRBV2 combines with J gene TRBJ2-1; TRBD1 aligns across 7 bases. The CDR3 is 14 amino acids. V lost 10 bases and J lost 0; bases outside the gene matches: 6. Germline loops: CDR1 SNHLY, CDR2 FYNNEI. The DNA for the CDR3 is TGTGCCAACAGACAGGGCAGCTCCTACAATGAGCAGTTCTTC. Translating it yields CANRQGSSYNEQFF.

This sequence joins TRBV29-1 and TRBJ2-2; D is possibly TRBD2 (6 bases). The CDR3 consists of 15 residues. Germline V gene lookup returns CDR1 SQVTM and CDR2 ANQGSEA. Trimming stripped 3 bases from V and 3 bases from J, with 14 bases between. The CDR3 DNA is TGCAGCGTTGACGTCTACGGGGGTCACACCGGGGAGCTGTTTTTT. It translates to CSVDVYGGHTGELFF.

Concerning this clone itself: Other DNA sequences in the same sample also yield this CDR3. The chain couples TRBV11-2 to TRBJ1-2; D call uncertain. Trimming cost V 0 bases and J 6 bases, with 8 bases left between them. The V gene's germline CDR1 is SGHAT and CDR2 FQNNGV. The CDR3 length is 13 residues. In DNA form, the CDR3 reads TGTGCCAGCAGCTTAGATCGGGGTAATGGCTACACCTTC. Its protein product is CASSLDRGNGYTF.

This clone showed up just a few times. This chain uses TRBV7-8 with TRBJ1-1; D not resolved. CDR1 is SGHVS and CDR2 is FQNEAQ in the germline V gene. The length of the CDR3 is 13 residues. Trimming shortened V by 1 base and J by 3 bases, and 6 bases separated the two germline ends. CDR3 DNA: TGTGCCAGCAGCTTAGTCCAGGACACTGAAGCTTTCTTT. It codes for CASSLVQDTEAFF.

The chain has TRBV5-1 and TRBJ2-7, with D possibly matching TRBD2 (6 bases). Germline V gene data show CDR1 as SGHRS and CDR2 as YFSETQ. Trimming removed 5 bases from V and 2 bases from J, with 14 bases in between. CDR3 length equals 14 residues. The CDR3 DNA reads TGCGCCAGCAGACCATATAGCGGAGCCTACGAGCAGTACTTC. Translated, it gives CASRPYSGAYEQYF.